These 18 T cell receptor beta chains were sequenced from one sample in a study of T cells of healthy individuals. TCRdb passed the 5' RACE reads through MiXCR, listing each CDR3 protein once. This table has 90,000 to 100,000 distinct CDR3 sequences, around 17% appearing once. The receptors come from a human donor in good health.

This clonotype was counted ten times or more. The V call is TRBV30, the J call TRBJ2-5; 7 bases agree with TRBD2. This CDR3 is 14 amino acids long. CDR1 is GTSNPN, CDR2 SVGIG, per germline (reference sequence). Trimming took 3 bases from V and 4 from J; bases not matched to a gene: 8. The CDR3 coding sequence is TGTGCCTGGAGGGCGGGCGGGGGAGGAGAGACCCAGTACTTC. It yields the protein CAWRAGGGGETQYF.

There are a few counts of this clonotype. The V call is TRBV3-1, the J call TRBJ2-5; no reliable D call. Germline CDR1 is LGHDT and CDR2 is YNNKEL (reference sequence). The ends were cut back, 3 bases at V and 4 bases at J, with 12 bases in the middle. This CDR3 has 14 residues. CDR3 residues: CASSHDQYGETQYF. The DNA for the CDR3 is TGTGCCAGCAGCCACGACCAGTACGGAGAGACCCAGTACTTC.

The genes are TRBV5-4 and TRBJ2-5; no clear D. Germline CDR1 is SGHNT and CDR2 is YYREEE (reference sequence). CDR3 length: 13 amino acids. Between the trimmed V and J ends, which lost 2 bases and 5 bases, there was a span of 10 bases. CDR3 amino acids: CASSFPGRETQYF. The CDR3 nucleotides read TGTGCCAGCAGCTTTCCGGGTCGGGAGACCCAGTACTTC.

CDR3 sequence (DNA): TGTGCCAGCAGTTTGACAGGGGGTTCCTACAATGAGCAGTTCTTC. This translates into CASSLTGGSYNEQFF. The J gene is TRBJ2-1, the V gene TRBV12-3 or TRBV12-4; 9 bases are a match to TRBD1. The junction had 1 base not matched to a gene; V was cut back by 3 bases and J by 1 base. The CDR3 consists of 15 residues.

Worth noting for this clonotype: One end of the junction does not line up with germline, which may come from a read error. V gene TRBV7-3 combines with J gene TRBJ2-1; TRBD1 or TRBD2 may be the D gene (6 bases each). The V gene's germline CDR1 is SGHTA and CDR2 FQGTGA. The CDR3 has 17 amino acids. The CDR3 loop reads CVSSSKGGLNPYNEQFF. The CDR3 DNA reads TGTGTCAGCAGCTCTAAGGGGGGACTCAACCCGTACAATGAGCAGTTCTTC.

The chain recombines TRBV6-6 with TRBJ2-1; 9 bases map to TRBD1. CDR1 MNHNY and CDR2 SVGAGI come from the germline V gene (reference sequence). Trimming removed 2 bases from V and 5 bases from J; junction bases left unmatched: 7. CDR3 length equals 16 residues. CDR3 coding DNA: TGTGCCAGCAGTTACCCACCGGGACAGGGAAACAATGAGCAGTTCTTC. Protein sequence: CASSYPPGQGNNEQFF.

This clonotype came up many times. The chain recombines TRBV20-1 with TRBJ2-2; TRBD1 might be the D (5 bases). This CDR3 has 12 residues. The V gene's germline CDR1 is DFQATT and CDR2 SNEGSKA (reference sequence). V was pared by 7 bases and J by 6 bases, with 12 bases between. The CDR3 here is CSVLTVPGELFF. In DNA, the CDR3 is TGCAGTGTTTTGACAGTTCCCGGGGAGCTGTTTTTT.

The sample holds a few counts of this clonotype. This chain connects TRBV12-3 or TRBV12-4 to TRBJ2-7; 10 bases are shared with TRBD2. Trimming took 3 bases from V and 4 from J; bases not matched to a gene: 3. CDR3 length: 14 residues. The CDR3 loop reads CASSLGAGGYEQYF. The DNA of the CDR3 is TGTGCCAGCAGTTTGGGAGCGGGAGGGTACGAGCAGTACTTC.

This clonotype came up a few times. The chain has TRBV5-1 and TRBJ2-7; no firm D call. Germline CDR1 is SGHRS and CDR2 is YFSETQ. CDR3 size: 14 residues. V gave up 0 bases and J gave up 2 bases, with 9 bases separating them. CDR3 region: CASSLGSDPYEQYF. The CDR3 bases are TGCGCCAGCAGCTTGGGGTCGGACCCCTACGAGCAGTACTTC.

A few counts support this clonotype. The gene calls are TRBV7-2 and TRBJ1-6; 9 bases line up with TRBD1. The CDR3 consists of 17 residues. V dropped 2 bases and J dropped 7; count of bases not matched to a gene: 9. Germline assignment: CDR1 SGHTA and CDR2 FQGNSA. In nucleotides, the CDR3 is TGTGCCAGCAGCTTATGGTGGACAGGGGCAGGAAATTCACCCCTCCACTTT. It specifies CASSLWWTGAGNSPLHF.

In this sample, this clonotype turned up a few times. This chain connects TRBV6-2 or TRBV6-3 to TRBJ1-1; no reliable D call. This CDR3 is 14 amino acids long. Germline V CDR1 and CDR2: MNHEY, SVGEGT. Trimming took 4 bases from V and 0 from J, leaving 9 bases between them. Written as DNA, the CDR3 is TGTGCCAGCAGTTTTCAGCGTATGAACACTGAAGCTTTCTTT. Its protein is CASSFQRMNTEAFF.

The chain uses TRBV7-6 and TRBJ2-5; 7 bases are shared with TRBD1. CDR1 and CDR2 from the germline V gene are SGHVS and FNYEAQ. V trimming: 1 base; J trimming: 3 bases; junction bases outside the gene matches: 11. CDR3 size: 17 residues. CDR3 residues: CASSLDPGTAKEETQYF. The CDR3 nucleotides are TGTGCCAGCAGCTTAGACCCGGGGACAGCAAAAGAAGAGACCCAGTACTTC.

The CDR3 DNA is TGTGCCAGCAGCCGAATCTCCTACGAGCAGTACTTC. Its protein is CASSRISYEQYF. The V call is TRBV7-9, the J call TRBJ2-7, with unresolved D. The CDR3 is 12 residues long. The V end lost 5 bases, the J end lost 0 bases, and 5 bases lay between the germline ends. The V gene's germline CDR1 is SEHNR and CDR2 FQNEAQ (reference sequence).

The CDR3 nucleotides read TGCGCCAGCAGCTTGATGAGGGAAGAGACCCAGTACTTC. Amino acid sequence: CASSLMREETQYF. The rearrangement joins TRBV5-1 to TRBJ2-5, with D possibly TRBD2 on 5 matching bases. CDR1 is SGHRS and CDR2 is YFSETQ in the germline V gene. The ends were cut back, 1 base at V and 3 bases at J, with 7 bases in the middle. This CDR3 is built from 13 residues.

This clonotype has ten or more counts. CDR3 sequence reads: CATSRRGRTGELFF. The CDR3 coding sequence is TGTGCCACCAGCAGGAGGGGACGCACCGGGGAGCTGTTTTTT. The chain is built from TRBV15 and TRBJ2-2; TRBD1 or TRBD2 may be the D gene (5 bases each). CDR1 and CDR2 from the germline V gene are LNHNV and YYDKDF (reference sequence). The CDR3 loop spans 14 amino acids. V dropped 3 bases and J dropped 4 bases, with 9 bases sitting between them. The entire variable domain, with the rest obtained from reference TRBV15 and TRBJ2-2, is as follows: DAMVIQNPRYQVTQFGKPVTLSCSQTLNHNVMYWYQQKSSQAPKLLFHYYDKDFNNEADTPDNFQSRRPNTSFCFLDIRSPGLGDTAMYLCATSRRGRTGELFFGEGSRLTVL.

This chain links TRBV4-3 with TRBJ1-1; a possible D gene is TRBD1 (5 bases). Germline CDR1 is LGHNA and CDR2 is YSLEER. This CDR3 has 14 residues. Between the trimmed V and J ends, which lost 8 bases and 1 base, there was a span of 14 bases. CDR3 protein: CASRDLGGNTEAFF. CDR3 nucleotide sequence: TGCGCCAGCCGCGACCTGGGGGGGAACACTGAAGCTTTCTTT.

The rearrangement joins TRBV29-1 to TRBJ2-5; the D is unclear. Trimming took 2 bases from V and 2 from J, leaving 9 bases between them. The CDR3 runs 13 residues. Germline V gene sequence: CDR1 SQVTM, CDR2 ANQGSEA. This CDR3 reads CSVERGMQETQYF. CDR3 DNA sequence: TGCAGCGTTGAACGAGGAATGCAAGAGACCCAGTACTTC.

This clonotype was found many times. The CDR3 bases are TGTGCCAGCAGTCGCTTTCATCCAACTAATGAAAAACTGTTTTTT. Translating it yields CASSRFHPTNEKLFF. The chain couples TRBV3-1 to TRBJ1-4; D is unresolved. This CDR3 region has 15 residues. With 6 bases removed from V and 0 bases from J, the gap between germline ends came to 11 bases. The germline gives CDR1 LGHDT, CDR2 YNNKEL (reference sequence). The full variable domain, in which reference TRBV3-1 and TRBJ1-4 provide the parts outside the CDR3, is DTAVSQTPKYLVTQMGNDKSIKCEQNLGHDTMYWYKQDSKKFLKIMFSYNNKELIINETVPNRFSPKSPDKAHLNLHINSLELGDSAVYFCASSRFHPTNEKLFFGSGTQLSVL.